Below, 18 T cell receptor beta chains from the same sample are listed, as sequenced in a study of CD8 T cells in Susac syndrome. RNA amounts of roughly 0.5 to 1 ug underwent reverse transcription with random hexamers. TCRdb passed the immunoSEQ multiplex PCR reads through MiXCR, listing each CDR3 protein once. The data show 90,000 to 150,000 distinct CDR3 sequences, with roughly 93% seen just once and approximately 0.093% held by the top ten. The sequenced sample was CD4+ T cells from PBMCs. Receptors originate from a human donor with multiple sclerosis.

The chain combines TRBV5-6 with TRBJ1-1; D uncertain. This CDR3 is 14 amino acids long. With 7 bases removed from V and 0 bases from J, the gap between germline ends came to 13 bases. Germline CDR1 SGHDT, CDR2 YYEEEE. The CDR3 here is CASASGLVNTEAFF. The CDR3 DNA reads as TGTGCCAGCGCCAGTGGGCTGGTGAACACTGAAGCTTTCTTT.

The chain joins TRBV5-6 to TRBJ1-4, with 9 bases fitting TRBD1. Germline V gene sequence: CDR1 SGHDT, CDR2 YYEEEE. The V and J ends lost 2 bases and 0 bases, in that order; junction bases with no gene match: 2. The CDR3 runs 16 residues. The DNA for the CDR3 is TGTGCCAGCAGCTTACAGGGGGCCACAACTAATGAAAAACTGTTTTTT. Translation gives CASSLQGATTNEKLFF.

The chain carries TRBV20-1 and TRBJ2-7, with 10 bases identical to TRBD1. The CDR3 sequence is 14 residues long. The trim removed 6 bases at V and 2 bases at J, leaving 7 bases unmatched. The germline V gene has CDR1 DFQATT and CDR2 SNEGSKA (reference sequence). The CDR3 region has the DNA TGCAGTGCGAAACGACAGGGGGCCGCCTACGAGCAGTACTTC. It encodes CSAKRQGAAYEQYF.

The rearrangement joins TRBV28 to TRBJ1-2, with TRBD1 as a possible D gene (5 bases). V was shortened by 5 bases and J by 8 bases, with 18 bases between the two germline ends. CDR3 length: 14 amino acids. CDR1 is MDHEN, CDR2 SYDVKM, per germline. CDR3 sequence: CASSTPSGAGGYTF. Here the CDR3 DNA reads TGTGCCAGCAGTACCCCCAGCGGGGCGGGGGGCTACACCTTC.

This clonotype has only a few counts. This sequence joins TRBV6-1 and TRBJ1-3; 9 nucleotides align to TRBD1. Germline trimming cut 7 bases from V and 2 bases from J; bases unmatched to any gene: 6. Germline V gene sequence: CDR1 MNHNS, CDR2 SASEGT. This CDR3 has 15 residues. This chain's CDR3 is CASIAGDRAGNTIYF. The CDR3 DNA sequence: TGTGCCAGCATCGCCGGGGACAGGGCTGGAAACACCATATATTTT.

V usage is TRBV11-2 and J usage is TRBJ2-4, with D unclear. This CDR3 region has 11 residues. Per the germline V gene, CDR1 is SGHAT and CDR2 is FQNNGV. V dropped 5 bases and J dropped 6 bases, with 5 bases sitting between them. CDR3 DNA sequence: TGTGCCAGCAGCGAGAGAAACATTCAGTACTTC. This encodes CASSERNIQYF. Filled out from reference TRBV11-2 and TRBJ2-4, the complete variable domain reads EAGVAQSPRYKIIEKRQSVAFWCNPISGHATLYWYQQILGQGPKLLIQFQNNGVVDDSQLPKDRFSAERLKGVDSTLKIQPAKLEDSAVYLCASSERNIQYFGAGTRLSVL.

The chain uses TRBV6-5 and TRBJ1-2, with TRBD1 matching 7 bases. Germline CDR1 and CDR2: MNHEY and SVGAGI. This CDR3 is 14 amino acids long. V lost 6 bases to trimming and J lost 7 bases; unmatched junction nucleotides: 11. In DNA, the CDR3 is TGTGCCAGCAGCCGCATGACAGGGTCGGGTGGCTACACCTTC. It encodes CASSRMTGSGGYTF.

As to this clonotype: An end of the junction does not agree with germline; a read error may underlie this. V is TRBV11-2 and J is TRBJ2-5; D remains ambiguous. CDR3 length: 17 residues. Germline CDR1 and CDR2: SGHAT and FQNNGV. In DNA, the CDR3 is TGTGCCGGCAGCTTAGTTCGTGAACAATCGAGCAGAGAGACCCAGTACTTC. This translates into CAGSLVREQSSRETQYF.

The V and J genes are TRBV7-3 and TRBJ2-1, with TRBD1 identical over 10 bases. There are 15 residues in the CDR3. In germline, CDR1 is SGHTA, CDR2 FQGTGA. V shed 2 bases, J shed 8 bases, and the junction held 6 bases outside the gene matches. The CDR3 sequence: CASSLGGQGYDEQFF. In nucleotides, the CDR3 is TGTGCCAGCAGCTTAGGGGGACAGGGGTACGATGAGCAGTTCTTC. The variable domain in full, with the rest retrieved from reference TRBV7-3 and TRBJ2-1, is GAGVSQTPSNKVTEKGKYVELRCDPISGHTALYWYRQSLGQGPEFLIYFQGTGAADDSGLPNDRFFAVRPEGSVSTLKIQRTERGDSAVYLCASSLGGQGYDEQFFGPGTRLTVL.

The V call is TRBV6-2 or TRBV6-3, the J call TRBJ2-7; D gene uncertain. V lost 8 bases, J lost 5 bases, and 10 bases lay in between. The CDR3 consists of 11 residues. CDR1 and CDR2 from the germline V gene are MNHEY and SVGEGT. This chain's CDR3 is CASGRVNEQYF. The CDR3 bases are TGTGCCAGCGGCCGGGTCAACGAGCAGTACTTC.

The rearrangement links TRBV6-5 to TRBJ2-7; 7 bases line up with TRBD1. Germline trimming cut 7 bases from V and 2 bases from J; bases unmatched to any gene: 5. Germline values: CDR1 MNHEY, CDR2 SVGAGI. This CDR3 contains 13 residues. The CDR3 loop reads CASKTGQTYEQYF. The CDR3 bases are TGTGCCAGCAAAACGGGACAGACCTACGAGCAGTACTTC.

This clonotype was counted only a few times. CDR3 residues: CASRGPSTLGTNYGYTF. CDR3 nucleotides: TGTGCCAGCAGGGGGCCCTCAACCCTGGGGACCAACTATGGCTACACCTTC. The chain employs TRBV7-9 and TRBJ1-2; possibly TRBD1 for D (5 bases). There are 17 residues in the CDR3. Germline CDR1 is SEHNR and CDR2 is FQNEAQ (reference sequence). V was cut by 6 bases and J by 2 bases, with 22 bases left in between.

The chain is built from TRBV6-2 or TRBV6-3 and TRBJ1-1; 7 nucleotides agree with TRBD1. This CDR3 region has 18 residues. Unmatched junction bases numbered 11, after V lost 0 bases and J lost 1 base. Germline values: CDR1 MNHEY, CDR2 SVGEGT. The CDR3 nucleotides are TGTGCCAGCAGTTACTCAGTGAGGACAGGAACCAAGAACACTGAAGCTTTCTTT. Translating it yields CASSYSVRTGTKNTEAFF.

The rearrangement joins TRBV14 to TRBJ1-1; D gene ambiguous. The germline V and J ends were trimmed by 0 bases and 6 bases, with 8 bases remaining between them. Germline values: CDR1 SGHDN, CDR2 FVKESK. The length of the CDR3 is 13 residues. The CDR3 here is CASSQEISAEAFF. The CDR3 nucleotides read TGTGCCAGCAGCCAAGAGATTTCAGCTGAAGCTTTCTTT.

The chain couples TRBV6-4 to TRBJ1-6; 10 positions match TRBD1. Germline V gene data show CDR1 as MRHNA and CDR2 as SNTAGT. V lost 0 bases, J lost 18 bases, and 5 bases stayed unmatched. The CDR3 sequence is 13 residues long. In DNA form, the CDR3 reads TGTGCCAGCAGTGACTCGAGGAGGGACAGGGGCCACTTT. Its translation is CASSDSRRDRGHF.

The V gene is TRBV20-1, the J gene TRBJ2-2; 11 bases fit TRBD2. V dropped 6 bases and J dropped 2; count of bases not matched to a gene: 8. The CDR3 is made up of 16 amino acids. Germline CDR1 and CDR2: DFQATT and SNEGSKA (reference sequence). This CDR3 is CSAGTSGTFNTGELFF. The CDR3 region has the DNA TGCAGTGCCGGGACTAGCGGCACATTTAACACCGGGGAGCTGTTTTTT.

V and J are TRBV9 and TRBJ2-6; D gene uncertain. This CDR3 is built from 15 residues. Germline CDR1 and CDR2: SGDLS and YYNGEE. Deletions cut 1 base from V and 0 bases from J, with 5 bases between. In nucleotides, the CDR3 is TGTGCCAGCAGCGTAAAATACTCTGGGGCCAACGTCCTGACTTTC. Encoded protein: CASSVKYSGANVLTF.

The chain has TRBV20-1 and TRBJ1-3; D unresolved. Trimming left V 3 bases short and J 3 bases short, with 18 bases between. The CDR3 covers 16 residues. CDR1 and CDR2 (germline): DFQATT, SNEGSKA (reference sequence). DNA for the CDR3: TGCAGTGCTAGGGTACCGGACGGTGATCATGGAAACACCATATATTTT. This codes for CSARVPDGDHGNTIYF.